The 13 T cell receptor beta chains reported below all come from one sample, sequenced in a study of shared clonotypes between healthy human individuals. Sequencing was performed with immunoSEQ multiplex PCR; in TCRdb, only in-frame clones are kept and a portion is missing. The table records about 710,000 clones, 72% of them present only once. The sample consisted of memory CD4+ T cells sorted from blood. Subset of the sample: CD45RA-negative fraction. All receptors derive from a woman aged 30 to 39 in good health.

V usage is TRBV19 and J usage is TRBJ2-7; the D call may be TRBD1 or TRBD2 (5 bases each). Germline CDR1 is LNHDA and CDR2 is SQIVND (reference sequence). This CDR3 comprises 14 residues. V was pared by 3 bases and J by 2 bases, with 11 bases between. The CDR3 nucleotides read TGTGCCAGTAGTATCCGGGACGGAACCTACGAGCAGTACTTC. Protein product: CASSIRDGTYEQYF.

CDR3 loop: CASRTWTGNTEAFF. DNA of the CDR3: TGTGCCAGCAGGACCTGGACAGGAAACACTGAAGCTTTCTTT. The chain employs TRBV6-4 and TRBJ1-1; 7 bases are a match to TRBD1. Trimming removed 6 bases from V and 2 bases from J; junction bases left unmatched: 6. Germline values: CDR1 MRHNA, CDR2 SNTAGT. The CDR3 is 14 amino acids.

This clone was seen only a few times. The chain couples TRBV5-4 to TRBJ1-1, with D unresolved. The CDR3 has 14 residues. The germline V and J ends were trimmed by 0 bases and 1 base, with 7 bases remaining between them. Germline V lookup: CDR1 SGHNT, CDR2 YYREEE (reference sequence). CDR3 amino acids: CASSLAQRNTEAFF. The CDR3, as DNA: TGTGCCAGCAGCTTGGCGCAGAGGAACACTGAAGCTTTCTTT.

This clone appeared once. V gene TRBV5-1 combines with J gene TRBJ1-1; maybe TRBD1 (6 bases). CDR1 is SGHRS, CDR2 YFSETQ, per germline. This CDR3 is built from 15 residues. Trimming pared 4 bases from V and 6 bases from J, leaving 19 bases between. CDR3 bases: TGCGCCAGCAGCCCGGGACACCTGAACCTACCTGAAGCTTTCTTT. It yields the protein CASSPGHLNLPEAFF.

Only a few counts were recorded for this clone. The rearrangement links TRBV7-7 to TRBJ2-1; weak D call: TRBD2 (6 bases). The CDR3 consists of 16 residues. The V end was cut by 3 bases, the J end by 8 bases, with 20 bases between. Germline CDR1 reads SSHAT; CDR2 reads FNYEAQ (reference sequence). This chain's CDR3 is CASSFRSGTGLHEQFF. CDR3 nucleotides: TGTGCCAGCAGCTTTAGGTCGGGGACTGGCCTGCATGAGCAGTTCTTC.

The V call is TRBV30, the J call TRBJ2-3, with 13 bases identical to TRBD2. J was trimmed by 5 bases and V by 8 bases; bases with no gene match: 7. CDR1 and CDR2 (germline): GTSNPN, SVGIG (reference sequence). This CDR3 region has 14 residues. CDR3 DNA sequence: TGTGCCGGATCGACTAGCGGGAGGAGAGATACGCAGTATTTT. It codes for CAGSTSGRRDTQYF.

CDR3 nucleotides: TGCGCCAGCAGTGATGCTAGCGATCCGACAGATACGCAGTATTTT. As protein: CASSDASDPTDTQYF. The chain is built from TRBV10-1 and TRBJ2-3; D is perhaps TRBD2 (6 bases). This CDR3 has 15 amino acids. CDR1 and CDR2 (germline): WNHNN, SYGVQD (reference sequence). V lost 3 bases and J lost 3, with 13 bases in between.

This sequence joins TRBV4-1 and TRBJ1-2; 7 nucleotides line up with TRBD1. The germline CDR1 and CDR2 sequences are MGHRA and YSYEKL. Germline trimming cut 1 base from V and 3 bases from J; bases unmatched to any gene: 8. CDR3 length equals 16 residues. The CDR3: CASSQGLRGRDYGYTF. As DNA, the CDR3 is TGCGCCAGCAGCCAAGGTCTCAGGGGGAGGGACTATGGCTACACCTTC.

The chain links TRBV2 to TRBJ2-7, with D possibly being TRBD1 or TRBD2 (5 bases each). V gave up 6 bases and J gave up 6 bases, with 12 bases separating them. Germline V gene sequence: CDR1 SNHLY, CDR2 FYNNEI. The CDR3 loop spans 12 amino acids. CDR3 coding DNA: TGTGCCAGCAGGGGGGTGGCGGGCGAGCAGTACTTC. It specifies CASRGVAGEQYF.

There are many counts of this clone. The chain uses TRBV28 and TRBJ2-3; TRBD2 might be the D (5 bases). V lost 2 bases, J lost 10 bases, and 16 bases lay in between. CDR3 length equals 14 residues. CDR1 is MDHEN and CDR2 is SYDVKM in the germline V gene. CDR3 residues: CASSLESPGRAQYF. The CDR3, as DNA: TGTGCCAGCAGTTTAGAAAGTCCGGGAAGGGCGCAGTATTTT.

The chain carries TRBV30 and TRBJ1-1, with a weak D call TRBD1 (5 bases). CDR3 length: 13 amino acids. Trimming removed 6 bases at V and 3 bases at J, with 14 bases between. Germline lookup yields CDR1 GTSNPN and CDR2 SVGIG (reference sequence). The CDR3 DNA follows: TGTGCCTGCTCCGCGGGGGGGTACACTGAAGCTTTCTTT. It is translated as CACSAGGYTEAFF. The complete variable domain, with remaining parts taken from reference TRBV30 and TRBJ1-1, reads SQTIHQWPATLVQPVGSPLSLECTVEGTSNPNLYWYRQAAGRGLQLLFYSVGIGQISSEVPQNLSASRPQDRQFILSSKKLLLSDSGFYLCACSAGGYTEAFFGQGTRLTVV.

The rearrangement joins TRBV11-2 to TRBJ2-1, with 9 bases fitting TRBD2. From germline, CDR1 is SGHAT and CDR2 FQNNGV. There are 15 residues in the CDR3. Trimming took 7 bases from V and 8 from J; bases not matched to a gene: 12. For the CDR3, the DNA is TGTGCCAGCACACCTTCCGCGGGAGGGCCCTATGAGCAGTTCTTC. Its protein is CASTPSAGGPYEQFF.

Regarding this clone: Its ends do not fully match the called genes, so a read error is possible. The chain uses TRBV28 and TRBJ2-1, with 10 bases that match TRBD2. The CDR3 has 11 residues. Germline CDR1 is MDHEN and CDR2 is SYDVKM. The CDR3 nucleotides read TGTGCCAGCCGCTCTCTAGCGGGGGAGGTCTTC. Its translation: CASRSLAGEVF.